Shown below are 12 T cell receptor beta chains from a single sample sequenced in a study of siplizumab effects on memory and regulatory T cells. The protocol was immunoSEQ multiplex PCR, while the TCRdb copy is restricted to in-frame clones and leaves out a portion. Of 97,000 or so clones in the sample, more than 85% are singletons; the top ten hold about 1.1%. The specimen was CD4+ T cells sorted from blood. These receptors were obtained from a human donor in good health.

J is TRBJ1-5 and V is TRBV2; D is unclear. V dropped 3 bases and J dropped 1 base, with 13 bases sitting between them. This CDR3 is 16 amino acids long. Germline V CDR1 and CDR2: SNHLY, FYNNEI. CDR3 sequence reads: CASSDRPLYSNQPQHF. CDR3 nucleotide sequence: TGTGCCAGCAGTGACAGGCCTCTGTACAGCAATCAGCCCCAGCATTTT.

The chain has TRBV7-8 and TRBJ2-1, with 10 bases fitting TRBD2. The CDR3 length is 18 residues. The V gene end was trimmed by 5 bases and the J gene end by 4 bases; junction bases not matched to a gene: 14. The germline V gene encodes CDR1 SGHVS and CDR2 FQNEAQ. This chain's CDR3 is CASSPRPSGSPLYNEQFF. The DNA of the CDR3 is TGTGCCAGCAGCCCCCGGCCTAGCGGGAGTCCTCTATACAATGAGCAGTTCTTC.

DNA for the CDR3: TGTGCCTGGAGTCAGAAGTTGGGAATACCAACTGAAGCTTTCTTT. It specifies CAWSQKLGIPTEAFF. The V call is TRBV30, the J call TRBJ1-1; D unclear. Per the germline V gene, CDR1 is GTSNPN and CDR2 is SVGIG (reference sequence). The CDR3 has 15 amino acids. V was shortened by 2 bases and J by 5 bases, with 18 bases between the two germline ends. The variable domain in full, with the rest retrieved from reference TRBV30 and TRBJ1-1, is SQTIHQWPATLVQPVGSPLSLECTVEGTSNPNLYWYRQAAGRGLQLLFYSVGIGQISSEVPQNLSASRPQDRQFILSSKKLLLSDSGFYLCAWSQKLGIPTEAFFGQGTRLTVV.

The rearrangement uses TRBV6-1 and TRBJ2-5; TRBD2 aligns across 12 bases. The length of the CDR3 is 15 residues. Germline assignment: CDR1 MNHNS and CDR2 SASEGT. The trim removed 7 bases at V and 5 bases at J, leaving 8 bases unmatched. The CDR3 is CASNGLAGSMETQYF. CDR3 DNA sequence: TGTGCCAGCAACGGACTAGCGGGGTCAATGGAGACCCAGTACTTC.

J is TRBJ2-3 and V is TRBV11-2, with D tentatively TRBD1 (6 bases). Germline V gene sequence: CDR1 SGHAT, CDR2 FQNNGV. V lost 5 bases to trimming and J lost 1 base, with 10 bases between them. The CDR3 is made up of 14 amino acids. CDR3 sequence: CASSPTGRTDTQYF. DNA for the CDR3: TGTGCCAGCAGCCCGACAGGCCGCACAGATACGCAGTATTTT. Full variable domain (outside the CDR3, taken from reference TRBV11-2 and TRBJ2-3): EAGVAQSPRYKIIEKRQSVAFWCNPISGHATLYWYQQILGQGPKLLIQFQNNGVVDDSQLPKDRFSAERLKGVDSTLKIQPAKLEDSAVYLCASSPTGRTDTQYFGPGTRLTVL.

The genes are TRBV6-1 and TRBJ1-5; tentatively, D is TRBD1 (6 bases). The V end was cut by 3 bases, the J end by 9 bases, with 24 bases between. Germline loops: CDR1 MNHNS, CDR2 SASEGT. The CDR3 extends over 17 amino acids. CDR3 nucleotide sequence: TGTGCCAGCAGTGAGACAGGTCTGGCGAATGCTATGTTGCCCCAGCATTTT. Translated: CASSETGLANAMLPQHF.

This chain uses TRBV5-1 with TRBJ1-5; 8 bases agree with TRBD1. This CDR3 comprises 14 residues. The V and J ends lost 4 bases and 15 bases, in that order; junction bases with no gene match: 15. Germline CDR1 reads SGHRS; CDR2 reads YFSETQ. CDR3 protein: CASSPGGTGDSWHF. In nucleotides, the CDR3 is TGCGCCAGCAGCCCGGGGGGGACAGGAGACTCTTGGCATTTT.

The chain links TRBV29-1 to TRBJ2-7, with D maybe TRBD2 (5 bases). The CDR3 has 13 amino acids. V lost 3 bases and J 7 bases, leaving 16 bases between the germline ends. The germline V gene has CDR1 SQVTM and CDR2 ANQGSEA. In nucleotides, the CDR3 is TGCAGCGTTGACCGAACGTCTACGGGGGAGCAGTACTTC. Its protein product is CSVDRTSTGEQYF.

The J gene is TRBJ2-2, the V gene TRBV19; D uncertain. CDR3 size: 13 residues. Germline CDR1 and CDR2: LNHDA and SQIVND (reference sequence). V lost 3 bases and J 4 bases, leaving 6 bases between the germline ends. As DNA, the CDR3 is TGTGCCAGTAGTATTAAGACCACCGGGGAGCTGTTTTTT. It translates to CASSIKTTGELFF.

The chain carries TRBV19 and TRBJ1-1; tentatively, D is TRBD1 (5 bases). This CDR3 spans 17 amino acids. CDR1 is LNHDA and CDR2 is SQIVND in the germline V gene (reference sequence). V was pared by 4 bases and J by 8 bases, with 26 bases between. The CDR3 region is CASSKAGTFLRQPEAFF. The CDR3 region has the DNA TGTGCCAGTAGTAAGGCAGGGACCTTTCTCCGTCAACCCGAAGCTTTCTTT.

The V call is TRBV25-1, the J call TRBJ1-4, with D perhaps TRBD1 (6 bases). V lost 8 bases and J lost 5, with 18 bases in between. Germline V gene lookup returns CDR1 MGHDK and CDR2 SYGVNS. This CDR3 spans 15 amino acids. CDR3 bases: TGTGCCAGCGTCAAAGGGGACAACCCAAATGAAAAACTGTTTTTT. Protein: CASVKGDNPNEKLFF.

This chain connects TRBV7-9 to TRBJ2-5; D gene uncertain. Between the trimmed V and J ends, which lost 1 base and 5 bases, there was a span of 8 bases. This CDR3 spans 13 amino acids. Germline V lookup: CDR1 SEHNR, CDR2 FQNEAQ (reference sequence). CDR3: CASSLGMWETQYF. In DNA form, the CDR3 reads TGTGCCAGCAGCTTAGGGATGTGGGAGACCCAGTACTTC.